This entry lists 3 T cell receptor beta chains sequenced from one sample in a study of cytomegalovirus exposure and HLA in healthy donors. Primers: 60 Vbeta forward and 13 Jbeta reverse. The table came from immunoSEQ multiplex PCR; TCRdb's copy has only in-frame clones and leaves some out. Among 210,000 or so clones listed, around 80% were seen once. Sequenced: PBMCs. All receptors derive from a boy younger than 18 in good health and CMV-seronegative.

The CDR3, as DNA: TGTGCCAGCACCCAAAACAGAGCTGGAAACACCATATATTTT. It codes for CASTQNRAGNTIYF. The chain joins TRBV7-9 to TRBJ1-3; D ambiguous. CDR1 and CDR2 from the germline V gene are SEHNR and FQNEAQ (reference sequence). CDR3 length: 14 amino acids. The V and J ends lost 7 bases and 2 bases respectively, with 12 bases between them.

The rearrangement links TRBV14 to TRBJ1-3; D is possibly TRBD1 (5 bases). CDR1 SGHDN and CDR2 FVKESK come from the germline V gene. The CDR3 spans 21 residues. V lost 1 base and J lost 0, with 25 bases in between. The CDR3 DNA sequence: TGTGCCAGCAGCCAAGTGAGTTTTAAGGCGACACCCAGGGCCTCTGGAAACACCATATATTTT. Its protein is CASSQVSFKATPRASGNTIYF.

V gene TRBV2 combines with J gene TRBJ2-5, with 8 bases fitting TRBD1. The CDR3 is 11 amino acids. V lost 7 bases, J lost 7 bases, and 2 bases stayed unmatched. From germline, CDR1 is SNHLY and CDR2 FYNNEI. CDR3 nucleotides: TGTGCCAGCACCGACAGGGGGACCCAGTACTTC. This translates into CASTDRGTQYF.